Below are 21 T cell receptor beta chains sequenced from a single sample in a study of CD8 T cells in ankylosing spondylitis. Each CDR3 protein gets one entry after TCRdb re-called the 5' RACE reads with MiXCR. There are about 69,000 distinct CDR3 sequences in the sample; less than 6% occur only once, and about 2% lies in the top ten. The sequenced sample consisted of blood, either unsorted or a sorted T cell fraction (not recorded which). These receptors were obtained from a male donor with ankylosing spondylitis or in good health (not recorded which).

This clonotype came up many times. This chain links TRBV5-6 with TRBJ1-1; D is uncertain. Germline CDR1 SGHDT, CDR2 YYEEEE. The CDR3 spans 17 residues. Between the trimmed V and J ends, which lost 3 bases and 1 base, there was a span of 19 bases. In DNA, the CDR3 is TGTGCCAGCAGCTCTTTATTACCGAAAGACAAGAACACTGAAGCTTTCTTT. Its translation: CASSSLLPKDKNTEAFF.

This clonotype was detected many times. The CDR3 spells CASSLAGPGAYNEQFF. The CDR3 nucleotides are TGTGCCAGCAGCTTAGCGGGGCCGGGGGCCTACAATGAGCAGTTCTTC. V is TRBV7-9 and J is TRBJ2-1; a possible D gene is TRBD2 (6 bases). Germline V gives CDR1 SEHNR, CDR2 FQNEAQ (reference sequence). The CDR3 length is 16 residues. V lost 0 bases, J lost 2 bases, and 11 bases lay in between.

This clonotype was found many times. J is TRBJ1-1 and V is TRBV6-2 or TRBV6-3; possibly TRBD1 for D (6 bases). CDR3 length: 15 residues. V was shortened by 4 bases and J by 2 bases, with 14 bases between the two germline ends. The germline V gene has CDR1 MNHEY and CDR2 SVGEGT. This CDR3 reads CASSSPDRLNTEAFF. The CDR3 nucleotides read TGTGCCAGCAGTTCACCCGACAGGCTCAACACTGAAGCTTTCTTT.

This clonotype was found many times. V is TRBV20-1 and J is TRBJ2-3; 8 bases are a match to TRBD2. Germline V CDR1 and CDR2: DFQATT, SNEGSKA (reference sequence). The trim removed 7 bases at V and 9 bases at J, leaving 12 bases unmatched. This CDR3 comprises 13 residues. This CDR3 is CSVVAGPEGTQYF. In nucleotides, the CDR3 is TGCAGTGTGGTAGCGGGGCCTGAGGGAACGCAGTATTTT.

This clonotype was seen ten or more times. The chain links TRBV27 to TRBJ2-3; D is possibly TRBD2 (5 bases). The CDR3 consists of 17 residues. Germline V gives CDR1 MNHEY, CDR2 SMNVEV (reference sequence). Trimming pared 4 bases from V and 3 bases from J, leaving 20 bases between. CDR3 sequence reads: CASSSPTRRSGTDTQYF. As DNA, the CDR3 is TGTGCCAGCAGTTCCCCCACCCGTCGATCGGGAACAGATACGCAGTATTTT.

This clonotype has a count of ten or more. The CDR3 DNA is TGTGCCAGCAGTTCCCGCAAGCGGGCGGGAACAGATACGCAGTATTTT. It codes for CASSSRKRAGTDTQYF. V usage is TRBV28 and J usage is TRBJ2-3; TRBD2 is a possible D gene (6 bases). CDR1 is MDHEN, CDR2 SYDVKM, per germline. Trimming pared 4 bases from V and 3 bases from J, leaving 17 bases between. CDR3 size: 16 residues.

The rearrangement links TRBV5-1 to TRBJ2-5, with D perhaps matching TRBD1 (6 bases). CDR1 and CDR2 (germline): SGHRS, YFSETQ. The germline V and J ends were trimmed by 0 bases and 5 bases, with 8 bases remaining between them. The CDR3 length is 13 residues. This chain's CDR3 is CASSLARGETQYF. For the CDR3, the DNA is TGCGCCAGCAGCTTGGCCAGGGGTGAGACCCAGTACTTC.

This clonotype was observed many times. The CDR3 bases are TGCGCCAGCAGACAGGTTACGGCGGAGACCCAGTACTTC. This encodes CASRQVTAETQYF. The rearrangement joins TRBV5-1 to TRBJ2-5, with TRBD1 as a possible D gene (5 bases). V gave up 5 bases and J gave up 5 bases, with 13 bases separating them. Per the germline V gene, CDR1 is SGHRS and CDR2 is YFSETQ. The CDR3 has 13 amino acids.

This clonotype was found many times. The chain recombines TRBV7-2 with TRBJ2-4; 7 bases are shared with TRBD1. The germline V gene has CDR1 SGHTA and CDR2 FQGNSA. V lost 3 bases, J lost 9 bases, and 11 bases stayed unmatched. The CDR3 spans 15 residues. The CDR3 reads CASSLLGDSGGIQYF. The DNA for the CDR3 is TGTGCCAGCAGCTTGTTGGGGGACAGTGGGGGCATTCAGTACTTC.

This clonotype was counted many times. V is TRBV7-9 and J is TRBJ2-7; the D gene is possibly TRBD2 (6 bases). Germline V gene sequence: CDR1 SEHNR, CDR2 FQNEAQ (reference sequence). The CDR3 contains 15 residues. Trimming removed 3 bases from V and 5 bases from J, with 17 bases in between. The CDR3 loop is CASSFNRGNSHEQYF. CDR3 DNA: TGTGCCAGCAGCTTCAATCGGGGGAACAGCCACGAGCAGTACTTC.

This clonotype has at least ten counts. The V and J genes are TRBV4-3 and TRBJ1-1; a weak D match, TRBD1 (5 bases). Trimming stripped 1 base from V and 0 bases from J, with 9 bases between. The CDR3 has 15 amino acids. Germline V gives CDR1 LGHNA, CDR2 YSLEER. CDR3 in DNA: TGCGCCAGCAGCCAAGCAGAGGGGTTGAACACTGAAGCTTTCTTT. This encodes CASSQAEGLNTEAFF.

This clonotype was observed at least ten times. The CDR3: CAISLTSGVETQYF. CDR3 nucleotide sequence: TGTGCCATCAGTCTGACTAGCGGGGTCGAGACCCAGTACTTC. J is TRBJ2-5 and V is TRBV10-3; 11 positions agree with TRBD2. This CDR3 spans 14 amino acids. Germline-derived CDR1 and CDR2 are ENHRY and SYGVKD. Losses at the gene ends were 5 bases for V and 5 bases for J; bases not matched to a gene: 4.

The sample holds many counts of this clonotype. V and J are TRBV7-1 and TRBJ2-1; the match to TRBD2 covers 10 bases. TRBV7-1 is an open reading frame, and its role is uncertain. This CDR3 comprises 15 residues. After removal of 5 bases from V and 8 bases from J, the junction contained 9 bases not matched to a gene. CDR3 residues: CASSLHGTSVDEQFF. CDR3 nucleotide sequence: TGTGCCAGCAGCCTTCACGGGACTAGCGTGGATGAGCAGTTCTTC.

This clonotype was observed at least ten times. The chain has TRBV7-3 and TRBJ2-3, with 10 bases lining up with TRBD2. CDR3 length: 16 amino acids. The junction had 3 bases not matched to a gene; V was cut back by 1 base and J by 2 bases. CDR1 and CDR2 from the germline V gene are SGHTA and FQGTGA. This CDR3 is CASSLKAGGPTDTQYF. DNA for the CDR3: TGTGCCAGCAGCTTAAAAGCGGGGGGGCCCACAGATACGCAGTATTTT.

This clonotype was seen at least ten times. V usage is TRBV12-5 and J usage is TRBJ2-6; 10 nucleotides match TRBD1. The V segment lost 2 bases and the J segment 2 bases; nucleotides outside the gene matches: 6. The CDR3 runs to 18 residues. Germline V CDR1 and CDR2: LGHNT, FRNRAP. As DNA, the CDR3 is TGTGCTAGTGGTTTGATCACCGGGACAGGGGCTGGGGCCAACGTCCTGACTTTC. This translates into CASGLITGTGAGANVLTF.

This clonotype was counted many times. This chain uses TRBV7-2 with TRBJ2-7, with TRBD1 as a possible D gene (5 bases). CDR1 and CDR2 (germline): SGHTA, FQGNSA. The CDR3 totals 16 residues. Trimming took 2 bases from V and 0 from J, leaving 14 bases between them. In DNA form, the CDR3 reads TGTGCCAGCAGCTTACCTGGCCAGGGAATCTCCTACGAGCAGTACTTC. It specifies CASSLPGQGISYEQYF. The whole variable domain, remainder taken from reference TRBV7-2 and TRBJ2-7, is GAGVSQSPSNKVTEKGKDVELRCDPISGHTALYWYRQSLGQGLEFLIYFQGNSAPDKSGLPSDRFSAERTGGSVSTLTIQRTQQEDSAVYLCASSLPGQGISYEQYFGPGTRLTVT.

This clonotype showed up many times. J is TRBJ2-3 and V is TRBV6-2 or TRBV6-3, with no clear D. The V gene lost 5 bases and the J gene lost 6 bases, with 21 bases spanning the gap. The CDR3 runs to 16 residues. Looked up from germline, CDR1 is MNHEY and CDR2 is SVGEGT. CDR3 DNA: TGTGCCAGCAGTACCCGAATGGGTAACCGGCCGGATACGCAGTATTTT. Translated: CASSTRMGNRPDTQYF.

Worth noting for this clonotype: Because it lacks the conserved phenylalanine or tryptophan at the end, this CDR3 is likely a read error. V and J are TRBV18 and TRBJ2-5; weak D call: TRBD1 (6 bases). The CDR3 consists of 15 residues. Looked up from germline, CDR1 is KGHSH and CDR2 is LQKENI. Written as DNA, the CDR3 is TGTGCCAGCTCACCAGGACAGTCGACTCAAGAAACCCAGTACCTC. Its protein is CASSPGQSTQETQYL.

Concerning this clonotype itself: This may be a read error, as it is one base from a much larger clone. This is likely a read error, given that the CDR3 carries no conserved phenylalanine or tryptophan at its end. The DNA is omitted, as the CDR3 cannot be located on it reliably, and the CDR3 follows TCRdb's listing. The V and J genes are TRBV2 and TRBJ2-1; TRBD2, the table's D call, lacks a check against the DNA. Per the germline V gene, CDR1 is SNHLY and CDR2 is FYNNEI. The CDR3 comprises 11 residues, both ends counted. CDR3 amino acids: CASSRTSIKFS.

The genes are TRBV20-1 and TRBJ2-7; possibly TRBD2 for D (6 bases). Germline CDR1 and CDR2: DFQATT and SNEGSKA (reference sequence). The V end was cut by 4 bases, the J end by 3 bases, with 16 bases between. This CDR3 region has 14 residues. For the CDR3, the DNA is TGCAGTGCTAAGGGAGGTGGGGAGAACTACGAGCAGTACTTC. It is translated as CSAKGGGENYEQYF.

This clonotype was found many times. The chain recombines TRBV5-4 with TRBJ2-7, with 10 bases lining up with TRBD1. Germline V CDR1 and CDR2: SGHNT, YYREEE (reference sequence). The V gene end was trimmed by 6 bases and the J gene end by 5 bases; junction bases not matched to a gene: 14. The CDR3 has 16 amino acids. The CDR3 DNA sequence: TGTGCCAGCACCTGGGGCCCCGGACAGGGGGTCCACGAGCAGTACTTC. Translation gives CASTWGPGQGVHEQYF.